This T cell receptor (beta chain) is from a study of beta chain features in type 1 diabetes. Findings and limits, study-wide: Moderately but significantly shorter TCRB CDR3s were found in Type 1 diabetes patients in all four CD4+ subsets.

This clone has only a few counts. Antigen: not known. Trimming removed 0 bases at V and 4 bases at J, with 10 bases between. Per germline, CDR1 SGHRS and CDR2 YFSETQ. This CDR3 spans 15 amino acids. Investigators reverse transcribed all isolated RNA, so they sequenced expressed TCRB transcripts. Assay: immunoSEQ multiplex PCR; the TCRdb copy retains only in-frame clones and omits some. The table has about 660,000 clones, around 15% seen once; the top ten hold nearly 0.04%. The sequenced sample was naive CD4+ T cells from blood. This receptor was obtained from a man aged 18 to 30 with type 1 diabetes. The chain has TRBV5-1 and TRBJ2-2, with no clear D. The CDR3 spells CASSLGPQSTGELFF. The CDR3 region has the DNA TGCGCCAGCAGCTTGGGACCCCAAAGCACCGGGGAGCTGTTTTTT.